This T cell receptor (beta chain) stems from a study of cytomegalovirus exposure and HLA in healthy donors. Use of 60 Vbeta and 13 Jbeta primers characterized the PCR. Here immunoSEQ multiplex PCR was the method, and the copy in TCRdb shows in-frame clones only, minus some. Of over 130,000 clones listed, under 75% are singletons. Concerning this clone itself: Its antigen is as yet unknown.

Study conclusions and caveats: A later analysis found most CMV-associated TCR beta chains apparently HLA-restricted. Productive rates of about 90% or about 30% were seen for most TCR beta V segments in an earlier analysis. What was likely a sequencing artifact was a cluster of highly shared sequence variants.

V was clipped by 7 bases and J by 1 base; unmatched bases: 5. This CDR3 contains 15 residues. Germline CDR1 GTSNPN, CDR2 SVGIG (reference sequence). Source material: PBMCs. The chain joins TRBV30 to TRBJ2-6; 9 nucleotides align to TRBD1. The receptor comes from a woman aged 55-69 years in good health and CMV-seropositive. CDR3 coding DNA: TGTGCCTTCCGGGACAGGGTTTCTGGGGCCAACGTCCTGACTTTC. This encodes CAFRDRVSGANVLTF.